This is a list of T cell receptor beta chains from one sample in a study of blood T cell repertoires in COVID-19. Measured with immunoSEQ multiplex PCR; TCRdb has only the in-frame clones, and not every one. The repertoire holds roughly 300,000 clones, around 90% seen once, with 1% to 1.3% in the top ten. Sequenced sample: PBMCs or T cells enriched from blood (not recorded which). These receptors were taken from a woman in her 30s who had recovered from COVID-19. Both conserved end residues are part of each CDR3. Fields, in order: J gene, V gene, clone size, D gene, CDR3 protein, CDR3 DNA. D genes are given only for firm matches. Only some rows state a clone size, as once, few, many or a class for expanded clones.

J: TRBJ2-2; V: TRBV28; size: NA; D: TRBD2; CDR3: CASSPWASGNTGELFF; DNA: TGTGCCAGCAGTCCTTGGGCTAGCGGGAACACCGGGGAGCTGTTTTTT
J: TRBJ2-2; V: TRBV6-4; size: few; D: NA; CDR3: CASSDSGATGELFF; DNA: TGTGCCAGCAGTGACTCGGGGGCCACCGGGGAGCTGTTTTTT
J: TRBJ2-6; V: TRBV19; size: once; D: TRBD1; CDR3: CASSMDRSGANVLTF; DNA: TGTGCCAGTAGTATGGACAGGTCTGGGGCCAACGTCCTGACTTTC
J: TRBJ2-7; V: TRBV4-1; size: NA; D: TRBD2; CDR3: CASSQPGLAGTFSYEQYF; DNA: TGCGCCAGCAGCCAACCGGGACTAGCGGGAACCTTCTCCTACGAGCAGTACTTC
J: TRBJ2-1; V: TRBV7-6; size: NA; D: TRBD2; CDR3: CASSPGLAVSYNEQFF; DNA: TGTGCCAGCAGTCCCGGACTAGCGGTCTCCTACAATGAGCAGTTCTTC
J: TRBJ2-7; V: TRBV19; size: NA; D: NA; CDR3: CASQGRGPSYEQYF; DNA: TGTGCCAGCCAGGGGAGGGGTCCTTCCTACGAGCAGTACTTC
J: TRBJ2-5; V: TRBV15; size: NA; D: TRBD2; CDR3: CATSAGTSGTGETQYF; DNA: TGTGCCACCAGTGCCGGGACTAGCGGGACGGGAGAGACCCAGTACTTC
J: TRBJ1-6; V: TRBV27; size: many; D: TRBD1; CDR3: CASSPRTGADFNSPLHF; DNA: TGTGCCAGCAGTCCACGGACAGGCGCAGATTTTAATTCACCCCTCCACTTT
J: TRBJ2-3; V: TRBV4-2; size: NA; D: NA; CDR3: CASSQENGRSTDTQYF; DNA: TGTGCCAGCAGCCAAGAGAACGGGAGAAGCACAGATACGCAGTATTTT
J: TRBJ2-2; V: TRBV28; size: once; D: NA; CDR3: CASSSVGTGELFF; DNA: TGTGCCAGCAGTTCCGTCGGGACCGGGGAGCTGTTTTTT
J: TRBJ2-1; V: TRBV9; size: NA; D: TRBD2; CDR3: CASSVDSGGPYEQFF; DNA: TGTGCCAGCAGCGTAGATTCGGGAGGGCCTTATGAGCAGTTCTTC
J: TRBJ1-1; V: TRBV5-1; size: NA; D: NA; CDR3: CASSSSGVLGVNTEAFF; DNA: TGCGCCAGCAGCTCGTCGGGGGTTTTAGGGGTGAACACTGAAGCTTTCTTT
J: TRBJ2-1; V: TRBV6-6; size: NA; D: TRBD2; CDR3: CASVAGGPNEQFF; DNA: TGTGCCTCTGTAGCGGGAGGGCCGAATGAGCAGTTCTTC
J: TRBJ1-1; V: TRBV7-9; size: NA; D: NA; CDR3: CASSSGGQLNTEAFF; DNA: TGTGCCAGCAGCTCGGGGGGGCAATTGAACACTGAAGCTTTCTTT
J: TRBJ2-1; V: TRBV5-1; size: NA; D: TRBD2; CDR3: CASSASGRLGSEQFF; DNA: TGCGCCAGCAGCGCTAGCGGGAGGTTGGGAAGTGAGCAGTTCTTC
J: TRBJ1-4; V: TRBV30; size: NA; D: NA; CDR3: CAWSANQENEKLFF; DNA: TGTGCCTGGAGTGCCAATCAGGAAAATGAAAAACTGTTTTTT
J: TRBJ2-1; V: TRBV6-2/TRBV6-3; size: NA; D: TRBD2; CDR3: CASSRSGREGSYNEQFF; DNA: TGTGCCAGCAGCAGGAGCGGACGGGAGGGCTCCTACAATGAGCAGTTCTTC
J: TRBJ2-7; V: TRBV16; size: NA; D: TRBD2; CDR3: CASSQTTSGRLSYEQYF; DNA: TGTGCCAGCAGCCAGACGACTAGCGGGAGGCTCTCCTACGAGCAGTACTTC
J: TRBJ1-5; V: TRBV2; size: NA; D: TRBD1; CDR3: CASSPDRQGIGNQPQHF; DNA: TGTGCCAGCAGTCCGGATCGACAGGGGATAGGTAATCAGCCCCAGCATTTT
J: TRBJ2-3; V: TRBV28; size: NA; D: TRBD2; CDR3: CASSSLTSGSRDTQYF; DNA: TGTGCCAGCAGTTCCTTGACTAGCGGGAGCAGAGATACGCAGTATTTT
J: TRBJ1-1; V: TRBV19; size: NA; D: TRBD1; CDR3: CASRRTGVAEAFF; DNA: TGTGCCAGTAGGAGGACAGGGGTGGCTGAAGCTTTCTTT
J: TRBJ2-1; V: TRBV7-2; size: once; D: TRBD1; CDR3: CASSQRAGTGPYNEQFF; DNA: TGTGCCAGCAGCCAAAGGGCCGGGACAGGCCCCTACAATGAGCAGTTCTTC
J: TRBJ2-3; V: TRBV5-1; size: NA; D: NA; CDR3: CASSLGGGNTDTQYF; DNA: TGCGCCAGCAGCTTGGGCGGGGGCAACACAGATACGCAGTATTTT
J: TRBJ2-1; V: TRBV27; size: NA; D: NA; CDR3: CASSSGDSYNEQFF; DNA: TGTGCCAGCAGTTCAGGGGATTCCTACAATGAGCAGTTCTTC
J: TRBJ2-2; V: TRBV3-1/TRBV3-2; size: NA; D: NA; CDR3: CASSQGGQATGELFF; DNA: TGTGCCAGCAGCCAAGGGGGGCAGGCCACCGGGGAGCTGTTTTTT
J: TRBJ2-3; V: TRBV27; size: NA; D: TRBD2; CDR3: CASSLFAGDRDTQYF; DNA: TGTGCCAGCAGTCTCTTCGCGGGAGATCGAGATACGCAGTATTTT
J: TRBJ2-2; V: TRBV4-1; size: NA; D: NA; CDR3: CASSQRISGDTGELFF; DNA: TGCGCCAGCAGCCAAAGGATTAGCGGAGACACCGGGGAGCTGTTTTTT
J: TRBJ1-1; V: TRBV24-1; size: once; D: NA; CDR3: CATSVSANTEAFF; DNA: TGTGCCACCAGTGTTAGTGCGAACACTGAAGCTTTCTTT